This T cell receptor beta chain is from a study of metastatic and nonmetastatic thyroid tumors. Study background: Malignant thyroid and benign thyroid patients provided blood and tumor or nodule tissue whose repertoires were compared. Study results and caveats: Malignant tumors reportedly showed significantly higher TCR beta diversity than benign nodules in both blood and tumor.

Patients had received no treatment of any kind before thyroid surgery. Authors' methods: For papillary thyroid cancer, a distant-metastasis classifier was constructed from CDR3 differences observed across clinicopathological groups. TCRdb re-called clones from the PCR reads using MiXCR. These V and J calls originate from TCRdb's pipeline instead of the authors' own analysis. The sample consists of about 24,000 clones, around 20% of them appearing once. This clone was observed at least ten times. No antigen is known for it. Looked up from germline, CDR1 is LGHDT and CDR2 is YNNKEL (reference sequence). Trimming took off 2 bases at V and 2 bases at J, with 16 bases between the two ends. There are 17 residues in the CDR3.

This sequence originates from a female donor with papillary thyroid cancer or a benign thyroid nodule (not recorded which). Some clones in this sample may be carry-over from other donors' samples. This chain connects TRBV3-1 to TRBJ2-1; D gene ambiguous. Sequencing was done on a sample of blood. The DNA for the CDR3 is TGTGCCAGCAGCCAAACCCCCTCGGCCGGGCCCTACAATGAGCAGTTCTTC. It specifies CASSQTPSAGPYNEQFF.